A single sample is the source of the 18 T cell receptor beta chains below, sequenced in a study of regulatory T cells in long-lasting Graves disease. Time point meaning: persistent/refractory GD, antithyroid drugs over 5 years with positive TRAb. Following extraction of RNA from PBMCs, that RNA was used to make the TCR library. CDR3 regions were amplified by Arm-PCR using iRepertoire HTBI primers to build TCR beta libraries. TCRdb recomputed calls from the multiplex PCR reads with MiXCR, one row per CDR3 protein. The repertoire consists of 300,000 to 400,000 distinct CDR3 sequences, with around 19% occurring once and the leading ten covering around 30%. The sequences come from peripheral blood mononuclear cells (PBMCs), collected when the disease was refractory, from a patient treated with antithyroid drugs. All receptors derive from a female donor with Graves disease.

This clonotype came up many times. The V gene is TRBV7-9, the J gene TRBJ2-3; D gene unclear. V was clipped by 3 bases and J by 3 bases, with 7 bases between them. The CDR3 has 13 amino acids. Germline assignment: CDR1 SEHNR and CDR2 FQNEAQ (reference sequence). The CDR3: CASSLPGTDTQYF. For the CDR3, the DNA is TGTGCCAGCAGCTTGCCCGGTACAGATACGCAGTATTTT.

This clonotype was picked up a small number of times. This rearrangement joins TRBV12-3 or TRBV12-4 to TRBJ2-3, with 7 bases that match TRBD2. CDR3 length: 16 amino acids. V lost 4 bases and J lost 2; bases outside the gene matches: 9. This CDR3 reads CASSSLPGLPTDTQYF. The DNA for the CDR3 is TGTGCCAGCAGTTCTCTCCCGGGACTACCCACAGATACGCAGTATTTT.

The V call is TRBV18, the J call TRBJ2-1, with D hard to call. The CDR3 has 18 amino acids. The V end lost 1 base, the J end lost 3 bases, and 19 bases lay between the germline ends. The germline gives CDR1 KGHSH, CDR2 LQKENI. The CDR3 is CASSPRSIQLPLYNEQFF. CDR3 in DNA: TGTGCCAGCTCACCACGTTCCATCCAACTCCCGCTCTACAATGAGCAGTTCTTC.

As regards this clonotype: A read error may be the cause here, since a much bigger clone is one base away. Since no conserved phenylalanine or tryptophan closes the CDR3, a read error is the likely cause. The rearrangement joins TRBV15 to TRBJ2-7; D is uncertain. V was shortened by 1 base and J by 3 bases, with 7 bases between the two germline ends. The CDR3 covers 13 residues. CDR1 LNHNV and CDR2 YYDKDF come from the germline V gene (reference sequence). The CDR3 here is CATSRGINYEQYL. The DNA of the CDR3 is TGTGCCACCAGCAGAGGGATTAACTACGAGCAGTACCTC.

Regarding this clonotype: This sequence may be a read error, since a much larger clone differs from it by one base. The chain has TRBV7-2 and TRBJ2-7, with D possibly being TRBD1 (6 bases). The CDR3 contains 16 residues. Looked up from germline, CDR1 is SGHTA and CDR2 is FQGNSA. CDR3 protein: CAGSSRGEDSLYEQYF. Written as DNA, the CDR3 is TGTGCCGGCAGCTCACGCGGAGAGGACAGTCTCTACGAGCAGTACTTC.

The chain combines TRBV27 with TRBJ1-2; D gene ambiguous. V gave up 6 bases and J gave up 8 bases, with 13 bases separating them. Germline V gives CDR1 MNHEY, CDR2 SMNVEV (reference sequence). The CDR3 runs to 12 residues. CDR3 amino acids: CASRLGMRGYTF. CDR3 in DNA: TGTGCCAGCAGGCTTGGTATGAGGGGCTACACCTTC.

This clonotype has a count of ten or more. The rearrangement joins TRBV20-1 to TRBJ1-5; a weak D match, TRBD1 (6 bases). Germline CDR1 and CDR2: DFQATT and SNEGSKA (reference sequence). Trimming removed 1 base from V and 4 bases from J, with 8 bases in between. This CDR3 is built from 13 residues. The CDR3 loop is CSARVGGNQPQHF. The DNA for the CDR3 is TGCAGTGCTAGAGTAGGGGGGAATCAGCCCCAGCATTTT.

This clonotype was recorded a few times. The chain combines TRBV12-3 or TRBV12-4 with TRBJ1-2; 9 nucleotides align to TRBD1. The CDR3 loop spans 16 amino acids. Unmatched junction bases numbered 15, after V lost 7 bases and J lost 6 bases. The CDR3: CASTVRGRTGVNGYTF. DNA for the CDR3: TGTGCCAGCACCGTAAGGGGGAGGACAGGGGTTAATGGCTACACCTTC.

With respect to this clonotype: The junction differs from germline at one of its ends, possibly a read error. The V and J genes are TRBV3-1 and TRBJ1-1; TRBD1 matches at 7 bases. This CDR3 is built from 14 residues. Per germline, CDR1 LGHDT and CDR2 YNNKEL (reference sequence). CDR3 amino acids: CTSSRQGADTEAFF. CDR3 coding DNA: TGTACCAGCAGCCGACAGGGAGCGGACACTGAAGCTTTCTTT.

V is TRBV9 and J is TRBJ1-6, with 7 nucleotides matching TRBD1. The CDR3 is made up of 16 amino acids. The trim removed 0 bases at V and 0 bases at J, leaving 0 bases unmatched. Germline V gives CDR1 SGDLS, CDR2 YYNGEE. The CDR3 spells CASSVAGGSYNSPLHF. The CDR3 coding sequence is TGTGCCAGCAGCGTAGCAGGGGGCTCCTATAATTCACCCCTCCACTTT.

Many counts were recorded for this clonotype. The V gene is TRBV20-1, the J gene TRBJ1-1; 7 nucleotides agree with TRBD1. The germline CDR1 and CDR2 sequences are DFQATT and SNEGSKA (reference sequence). The CDR3 sequence is 17 residues long. V lost 6 bases and J lost 1; bases outside the gene matches: 17. The CDR3 region has the DNA TGCAGTGCCCCAGGACAGGAGAGGGGGTTGAGGAACACTGAAGCTTTCTTT. It specifies CSAPGQERGLRNTEAFF.

This clonotype was counted ten times or more. The chain employs TRBV15 and TRBJ1-2; D unresolved. Germline CDR1 reads LNHNV; CDR2 reads YYDKDF (reference sequence). V lost 0 bases and J lost 2, with 7 bases in between. CDR3 length: 14 residues. The CDR3 is CATSRDTANYGYTF. In DNA form, the CDR3 reads TGTGCCACCAGCAGAGATACAGCCAACTATGGCTACACCTTC.

This clonotype was counted once. V usage is TRBV20-1 and J usage is TRBJ1-2; the match to TRBD1 covers 12 bases. This CDR3 is built from 16 residues. After removal of 2 bases from V and 7 bases from J, the junction contained 11 bases not matched to a gene. Germline CDR1 DFQATT, CDR2 SNEGSKA (reference sequence). The CDR3 loop reads CSARFPGTGGMGGYTF. CDR3 nucleotide sequence: TGCAGTGCTAGATTCCCCGGGACAGGGGGCATGGGTGGCTACACCTTC.

This clonotype was detected only a few times. The chain recombines TRBV6-1 with TRBJ2-7; 7 bases fit TRBD1. Trimming took 7 bases from V and 2 from J; bases not matched to a gene: 14. CDR3 length equals 16 residues. Germline CDR1 MNHNS, CDR2 SASEGT. CDR3 coding DNA: TGTGCCAGCACCAGAGAAGGACGGACAGGAACCTACGAGCAGTACTTC. Translating gives CASTREGRTGTYEQYF.

Regarding this clonotype: A read error may be the cause here, since a much bigger clone is one base away. The CDR3 does not end in the conserved phenylalanine or tryptophan, so this is likely a read error. The chain has TRBV12-5 and TRBJ2-7, with a weak D call TRBD1 (5 bases). The CDR3 is made up of 16 amino acids. Trimming stripped 7 bases from V and 2 bases from J, with 21 bases between. Germline loops: CDR1 LGHNT, CDR2 FRNRAP. The CDR3 sequence is CASDREQGYLAYEQYL. The CDR3 nucleotides read TGTGCTAGTGATCGAGAGCAGGGCTATCTGGCCTACGAGCAGTACCTC.

This clonotype occurred a few times. The V gene is TRBV18, the J gene TRBJ1-2, with a tentative D call TRBD1 (5 bases). The germline V gene encodes CDR1 KGHSH and CDR2 LQKENI. Trimming shortened V by 6 bases and J by 8 bases, and 19 bases separated the two germline ends. The CDR3 is made up of 14 amino acids. CDR3 bases: TGTGCCAGCTCTCTTCAGGGCCCTCTGGAGGGCTACACCTTC. As protein: CASSLQGPLEGYTF.

This clonotype was counted a few times. The V and J genes are TRBV6-1 and TRBJ2-2; D not certain. The CDR3 covers 11 residues. V was shortened by 5 bases and J by 6 bases, with 4 bases between the two germline ends. Germline CDR1 MNHNS, CDR2 SASEGT. CDR3 DNA sequence: TGTGCCAGCAGTCGGCCCGGGGAGCTGTTTTTT. Protein sequence: CASSRPGELFF.

The J gene is TRBJ1-4, the V gene TRBV5-6; D is uncertain. CDR3 size: 16 residues. Germline V gene sequence: CDR1 SGHDT, CDR2 YYEEEE. The V and J ends lost 2 bases and 6 bases respectively, with 17 bases between them. The CDR3 DNA is TGTGCCAGCAGCTTACACTCCGGAGTGATGGATGAAAAACTGTTTTTT. It specifies CASSLHSGVMDEKLFF.